The 14 T cell receptor beta chains below all came from one sample that was sequenced in a study of cytomegalovirus exposure and HLA in healthy donors. Both 60 Vbeta primers and 13 Jbeta primers went into the PCR. TCRdb keeps only in-frame clones here, not all; method: immunoSEQ multiplex PCR. This table has around 190,000 clones, approximately 77% appearing once. Specimen: PBMCs. All receptors come from a man aged 40-50 years in good health and CMV-seropositive.

V usage is TRBV28 and J usage is TRBJ2-6, with 9 bases lining up with TRBD1. The CDR3 length is 18 residues. Germline values: CDR1 MDHEN, CDR2 SYDVKM. With V trimmed by 5 bases and J by 2 bases, 10 bases remained unmatched. This CDR3 reads CASSGLGQGVAGANVLTF. CDR3 sequence (DNA): TGTGCCAGCAGTGGGCTGGGACAGGGTGTGGCTGGGGCCAACGTCCTGACTTTC. Full variable domain (outside the CDR3, taken from reference TRBV28 and TRBJ2-6): DVKVTQSSRYLVKRTGEKVFLECVQDMDHENMFWYRQDPGLGLRLIYFSYDVKMKEKGDIPEGYSVSREKKERFSLILESASTNQTSMYLCASSGLGQGVAGANVLTFGAGSRLTVL.

The chain joins TRBV4-3 to TRBJ2-5; 7 nucleotides agree with TRBD1. CDR1 is LGHNA and CDR2 is YSLEER in the germline V gene. This CDR3 region has 15 residues. Losses at the gene ends were 1 base for V and 2 bases for J; bases not matched to a gene: 4. CDR3 nucleotides: TGCGCCAGCAGCCAAGCCGGGACAGCGCAAGAGACCCAGTACTTC. Its translation: CASSQAGTAQETQYF.

This rearrangement joins TRBV6-8 to TRBJ2-7; the match to TRBD1 covers 8 bases. Germline V gene sequence: CDR1 MNHGY, CDR2 SAAAGT. J was trimmed by 3 bases and V by 6 bases; bases with no gene match: 10. This CDR3 spans 15 amino acids. CDR3 DNA: TGTGCCAGCAGCCAATCGACAGGGGCTCACTACGAGCAGTACTTC. Translating it yields CASSQSTGAHYEQYF.

V usage is TRBV7-9 and J usage is TRBJ2-5; 8 positions match TRBD2. The trim removed 5 bases at V and 4 bases at J, leaving 9 bases unmatched. The CDR3 length is 15 residues. CDR1 and CDR2 (germline): SEHNR, FQNEAQ (reference sequence). The CDR3 bases are TGTGCCAGCAGCGCATGGACTAGCAGGTCAGAGACCCAGTACTTC. Its translation is CASSAWTSRSETQYF.

V and J are TRBV5-1 and TRBJ2-7, with 7 positions matching TRBD2. The trim removed 2 bases at V and 4 bases at J, leaving 9 bases unmatched. The CDR3 runs to 15 residues. The V gene's germline CDR1 is SGHRS and CDR2 YFSETQ. The CDR3 loop is CASSFREARGYEQYF. In nucleotides, the CDR3 is TGCGCCAGCAGCTTCCGGGAGGCGCGAGGGTACGAGCAGTACTTC. The full variable domain, completed using reference TRBV5-1 and TRBJ2-7, is KAGVTQTPRYLIKTRGQQVTLSCSPISGHRSVSWYQQTPGQGLQFLFEYFSETQRNKGNFPGRFSGRQFSNSRSEMNVSTLELGDSALYLCASSFREARGYEQYFGPGTRLTVT.

The V gene is TRBV2, the J gene TRBJ2-5; 9 nucleotides line up with TRBD2. In germline, CDR1 is SNHLY, CDR2 FYNNEI. V dropped 6 bases and J dropped 5; count of bases not matched to a gene: 13. The CDR3 runs 16 residues. The CDR3 reads CASRMRGGPQGETQYF. The CDR3 coding sequence is TGTGCCAGCAGGATGCGGGGGGGCCCACAGGGGGAGACCCAGTACTTC.

V usage is TRBV19 and J usage is TRBJ1-4; TRBD1 is a possible D gene (6 bases). This CDR3 region has 12 residues. Trimming shortened V by 6 bases and J by 10 bases, and 12 bases separated the two germline ends. The germline V gene encodes CDR1 LNHDA and CDR2 SQIVND (reference sequence). The CDR3 DNA reads TGTGCCAGTAGCAACCCGACAGGAAAACTGTTTTTT. As protein: CASSNPTGKLFF.

The rearrangement links TRBV5-1 to TRBJ2-3; TRBD2 aligns across 7 bases. The CDR3 covers 17 residues. Germline lookup yields CDR1 SGHRS and CDR2 YFSETQ. With 0 bases clipped from V and 0 bases from J, the junction kept 7 bases outside the gene matches. The CDR3 here is CASSLGASGDSTDTQYF. CDR3 in DNA: TGCGCCAGCAGCTTGGGGGCTAGCGGTGATAGCACAGATACGCAGTATTTT.

The chain carries TRBV18 and TRBJ2-7, with a weak D call TRBD2 (6 bases). CDR3 size: 12 residues. CDR1 and CDR2 (germline): KGHSH, LQKENI. The V end lost 9 bases, the J end lost 6 bases, and 15 bases lay between the germline ends. The CDR3 loop is CASGAGGIEQYF. DNA for the CDR3: TGTGCCAGTGGGGCCGGGGGAATCGAGCAGTACTTC.

The V gene is TRBV5-8, the J gene TRBJ2-5, with 12 nucleotides matching TRBD2. CDR3 length: 18 amino acids. Trimming took 4 bases from V and 0 from J; bases not matched to a gene: 10. In germline, CDR1 is SGHTS, CDR2 YDEGEE. The CDR3 is CASSAATSGRPHQETQYF. CDR3 nucleotide sequence: TGTGCCAGCAGCGCCGCGACTAGCGGGAGACCCCACCAAGAGACCCAGTACTTC.

The chain has TRBV11-2 and TRBJ1-3; D possibly corresponds to TRBD1 (5 bases). Germline V gene data show CDR1 as SGHAT and CDR2 as FQNNGV. Trimming took 1 base from V and 1 from J, leaving 11 bases between them. This CDR3 has 16 amino acids. The CDR3 loop reads CASSLGEGASGNTIYF. The CDR3 DNA reads TGTGCCAGCAGCTTAGGGGAAGGGGCGTCTGGAAACACCATATATTTT.

The rearrangement uses TRBV9 and TRBJ2-5, with TRBD1 identical over 8 bases. This CDR3 is built from 15 residues. V lost 3 bases to trimming and J lost 1 base; unmatched junction nucleotides: 5. Germline-derived CDR1 and CDR2 are SGDLS and YYNGEE. CDR3: CASSGGTGLQETQYF. DNA of the CDR3: TGTGCCAGCAGCGGGGGGACAGGCCTCCAAGAGACCCAGTACTTC.

The chain carries TRBV6-1 and TRBJ1-6, with no clear D. The CDR3 consists of 15 residues. Trimming took off 0 bases at V and 9 bases at J, with 12 bases between the two ends. The germline V gene has CDR1 MNHNS and CDR2 SASEGT. CDR3 sequence: CASSEAGRRGSPLHF. CDR3 nucleotide sequence: TGTGCCAGCAGTGAAGCGGGCCGGCGGGGTTCACCCCTCCACTTT.

V gene TRBV29-1 combines with J gene TRBJ1-1; 9 bases are a match to TRBD1. The germline gives CDR1 SQVTM, CDR2 ANQGSEA. V was clipped by 6 bases and J by 0 bases; unmatched bases: 5. The CDR3 is 14 amino acids. The CDR3 spells CSVTGGYMNTEAFF. As DNA, the CDR3 is TGCAGCGTGACAGGGGGATACATGAACACTGAAGCTTTCTTT.